This TCR beta chain was identified in a study of OX40 agonist ivuxolimab in advanced cancers. From germline, CDR1 is MDHEN and CDR2 SYDVKM. This CDR3 is built from 14 residues. V shed 7 bases and J shed 2 bases, with 12 bases lying between them. Sequencing was performed with immunoSEQ multiplex PCR; in TCRdb, only in-frame clones are kept and a portion is missing. Of about 94,000 clones in the sample, roughly 89% were seen once. This rearrangement joins TRBV28 to TRBJ2-1; D gene unclear. The origin of this receptor is an adult with an advanced solid tumor such as melanoma, head and neck, liver or kidney cancer. The sequences come from CD4+ or CD8+ T cells sorted from blood, collected in a trial of the OX40 agonist ivuxolimab. The CDR3 DNA reads TGTGCCAGCAAGACAAGGGTCCCCTACAATGAGCAGTTCTTC. Translating it yields CASKTRVPYNEQFF.